This T cell receptor (beta chain) came from a study of OX40 agonist ivuxolimab in advanced cancers. CDR3 size: 14 residues. The germline V gene has CDR1 MNHEY and CDR2 SVGAGI. V was cut by 0 bases and J by 5 bases, with 7 bases left in between. General study findings and limits: Mean expanded clone counts were higher in CD8+ than CD4+ T cells.

TCRdb's table, derived via immunoSEQ multiplex PCR, lists solely in-frame clones and lacks some. Of tens of thousands of clones listed, 86% are singletons. With respect to this clone: The antigen remains undetermined.

The TCR originated in an adult with an advanced solid tumor such as melanoma, head and neck, liver or kidney cancer. The sample in question was CD4+ or CD8+ T cells sorted from blood, obtained in a trial of the OX40 agonist ivuxolimab. This chain links TRBV6-5 with TRBJ1-4; possibly TRBD1 for D (5 bases). The CDR3 nucleotides read TGTGCCAGCAGTTACTCGGGACCCAATGAAAAACTGTTTTTT. It encodes CASSYSGPNEKLFF.